The 27 T cell receptor beta chains in this list originate from one sample, sequenced in a study of blood T cell repertoires in COVID-19. Assay used: immunoSEQ multiplex PCR; TCRdb lists only in-frame clones, some missing. The table has 130,000 to 150,000 clones, around 87% seen once. The sample taken for sequencing was PBMCs or T cells enriched from blood (not recorded which). The receptors come from a man aged 55-75 years who had recovered from COVID-19.

The V and J genes are TRBV6-5 and TRBJ1-6; D might be TRBD1 (6 bases). The CDR3 spans 12 residues. V was trimmed by 7 bases and J by 9 bases, leaving 10 bases between them. Germline CDR1 and CDR2: MNHEY and SVGAGI. CDR3 DNA: TGTGCCAGCAAAACAGGGAGTTCACCCCTCCACTTT. Translated: CASKTGSSPLHF.

The CDR3 DNA follows: TGTGCCAGCAGCTCAAGACTAGCGGGAGATACGCAGTATTTT. It translates to CASSSRLAGDTQYF. J is TRBJ2-3 and V is TRBV7-3, with 10 bases fitting TRBD2. V trimming: 4 bases; J trimming: 5 bases; junction bases outside the gene matches: 3. Germline V gene sequence: CDR1 SGHTA, CDR2 FQGTGA. The CDR3 totals 14 residues.

The chain recombines TRBV12-3 or TRBV12-4 with TRBJ1-1; a possible D gene is TRBD1 (5 bases). This CDR3 has 11 amino acids. Trimming left V 3 bases short and J 11 bases short, with 10 bases between. The CDR3 nucleotides read TGTGCCAGCAGTTTCCAGGGCCGCGCTTTCTTT. Its protein is CASSFQGRAFF.

As to this clone: One end of the junction fails to match germline, which may point to a read error. The chain links TRBV6-5 to TRBJ2-7; D uncertain. Per germline, CDR1 MNHEY and CDR2 SVGAGI. CDR3 length equals 13 residues. CDR3 region: CASSPRDLYQQYF. Written as DNA, the CDR3 is TGTGCCAGCAGTCCCCGTGATCTCTACCAGCAGTACTTC.

The V gene is TRBV3-1 (or the pseudogene TRBV3-2), the J gene TRBJ2-7; 9 nucleotides agree with TRBD2. With V trimmed by 0 bases and J by 4 bases, 7 bases remained unmatched. The CDR3 extends over 16 amino acids. Germline CDR1 LGHDT, CDR2 YNNKEL (reference sequence). CDR3 coding DNA: TGTGCCAGCAGCCAAGATGCGGGAGGGCCGAGGTACGAGCAGTACTTC. It specifies CASSQDAGGPRYEQYF.

The chain employs TRBV5-5 and TRBJ2-2; no clear D gene. The CDR3 extends over 17 amino acids. The germline V and J ends were trimmed by 0 bases and 2 bases, with 14 bases remaining between them. Germline V gene sequence: CDR1 SGHKS, CDR2 YYEKEE (reference sequence). In DNA, the CDR3 is TGTGCCAGCAGCTTGGTCGGGTTGAAATTTAACACCGGGGAGCTGTTTTTT. Translating it yields CASSLVGLKFNTGELFF. The whole variable domain, filled in from reference TRBV5-5 and TRBJ2-2, reads DAGVTQSPTHLIKTRGQQVTLRCSPISGHKSVSWYQQVLGQGPQFIFQYYEKEERGRGNFPDRFSARQFPNYSSELNVNALLLGDSALYLCASSLVGLKFNTGELFFGEGSRLTVL.

The chain carries TRBV6-5 and TRBJ2-5; TRBD2 aligns across 15 bases. CDR1 and CDR2 (germline): MNHEY, SVGAGI. CDR3 size: 15 residues. Trimming cost V 5 bases and J 6 bases; bases outside gene matches: 4. In DNA form, the CDR3 reads TGTGCCAGCAGTCCCGGGACTAGCGGGAGGCAGACCCAGTACTTC. It codes for CASSPGTSGRQTQYF.

In its sample, this clone was seen a few times. The J gene is TRBJ1-2, the V gene TRBV3-1 (or the pseudogene TRBV3-2); no definite D call. The germline gives CDR1 LGHDT, CDR2 YNNKEL (reference sequence). Trimming took 4 bases from V and 4 from J, leaving 16 bases between them. CDR3 length: 15 residues. The CDR3 loop reads CASSPGGGHLYGYTF. The CDR3 nucleotides are TGTGCCAGCAGCCCCGGAGGCGGGCATCTCTATGGCTACACCTTC.

The rearrangement links TRBV5-1 to TRBJ2-1, with TRBD1 matching 7 bases. J was trimmed by 6 bases and V by 2 bases; bases with no gene match: 5. The germline gives CDR1 SGHRS, CDR2 YFSETQ. The CDR3 totals 14 residues. The CDR3 DNA sequence: TGCGCCAGCAGCTTCATGGGACAGTTCAATGAGCAGTTCTTC. The encoded protein is CASSFMGQFNEQFF.

The V gene is TRBV18, the J gene TRBJ2-3; D is possibly TRBD2 (5 bases). Germline-derived CDR1 and CDR2 are KGHSH and LQKENI. CDR3 size: 14 residues. With 6 bases removed from V and 5 bases from J, the gap between germline ends came to 15 bases. CDR3 in amino acids: CASSYYAGQDTQYF. The CDR3 region has the DNA TGTGCCAGCTCCTACTATGCGGGCCAAGATACGCAGTATTTT.

CDR3 region: CASSLGLASSGELFF. The CDR3, as DNA: TGCGCCAGCAGCTTGGGGCTAGCTTCATCCGGGGAGCTGTTTTTT. J is TRBJ2-2 and V is TRBV5-1; D might be TRBD2 (5 bases). The CDR3 is 15 residues long. V shed 0 bases and J shed 6 bases, with 12 bases lying between them. Germline lookup yields CDR1 SGHRS and CDR2 YFSETQ.

This CDR3 is CASSGRLGSSYNEQFF. CDR3 nucleotide sequence: TGTGCCAGCAGCGGACGACTAGGGAGCTCCTACAATGAGCAGTTCTTC. The chain joins TRBV5-4 to TRBJ2-1; maybe TRBD2 (6 bases). V gave up 4 bases and J gave up 0 bases, with 14 bases separating them. Germline values: CDR1 SGHNT, CDR2 YYREEE (reference sequence). The CDR3 runs to 16 residues.

This clone was picked up one time. The chain couples TRBV2 to TRBJ1-1, with 7 bases that match TRBD1. V lost 6 bases to trimming and J lost 2 bases; unmatched junction nucleotides: 3. Germline loops: CDR1 SNHLY, CDR2 FYNNEI. This CDR3 region has 13 residues. This chain's CDR3 is CASRGQTNTEAFF. CDR3 DNA sequence: TGTGCCAGCAGGGGACAGACAAACACTGAAGCTTTCTTT.

The chain is built from TRBV19 and TRBJ1-6; D is ambiguous. Germline V gene lookup returns CDR1 LNHDA and CDR2 SQIVND (reference sequence). CDR3 length: 14 amino acids. V lost 7 bases, J lost 7 bases, and 14 bases lay in between. In DNA form, the CDR3 reads TGTGCCAGTACCACGAGTTCGCGGAATTCACCCCTCCACTTT. Protein product: CASTTSSRNSPLHF.

This clone was recorded once. The V and J genes are TRBV6-5 and TRBJ1-4; 7 bases line up with TRBD1. With 6 bases clipped from V and 8 bases from J, the junction kept 9 bases outside the gene matches. This CDR3 region has 14 residues. Per the germline V gene, CDR1 is MNHEY and CDR2 is SVGAGI. The CDR3 DNA reads as TGTGCCAGCAGCCGGACAGGATGGGGCGAAAAACTGTTTTTT. It translates to CASSRTGWGEKLFF.

The V call is TRBV29-1, the J call TRBJ2-7; unclear D gene. The CDR3 length is 12 residues. Germline V gene data show CDR1 as SQVTM and CDR2 as ANQGSEA. Between the trimmed V and J ends, which lost 6 bases and 3 bases, there was a span of 12 bases. This CDR3 is CSVANLGYEQYF. The CDR3 nucleotides are TGCAGCGTAGCAAACCTCGGCTACGAGCAGTACTTC.

The chain has TRBV28 and TRBJ2-3; 8 positions agree with TRBD2. The CDR3 loop spans 16 amino acids. Germline CDR1 MDHEN, CDR2 SYDVKM. After removal of 6 bases from V and 0 bases from J, the junction contained 8 bases not matched to a gene. CDR3 region: CASSLSGGGSTDTQYF. For the CDR3, the DNA is TGTGCCAGCAGCCTGAGCGGGGGCGGGAGCACAGATACGCAGTATTTT.

V is TRBV11-3 and J is TRBJ2-2, with a weak D call TRBD2 (5 bases). This CDR3 contains 15 residues. V was clipped by 4 bases and J by 3 bases, with 12 bases between them. Germline V CDR1 and CDR2: SGHNT, YENEEA. Written as DNA, the CDR3 is TGTGCCAGCAGCTCGGGAAGAGCGGACACCGGGGAGCTGTTTTTT. This sequence encodes CASSSGRADTGELFF.

The V call is TRBV27, the J call TRBJ1-5; TRBD1 is a possible D gene (6 bases). In germline, CDR1 is MNHEY, CDR2 SMNVEV (reference sequence). Trimming left V 6 bases short and J 3 bases short, with 18 bases between. This CDR3 comprises 16 residues. This CDR3 reads CASSLRYNRDNQPQHF. CDR3 nucleotides: TGTGCCAGCAGCCTTCGTTATAACAGGGACAATCAGCCCCAGCATTTT.

The chain is built from TRBV10-3 and TRBJ2-1; 10 nucleotides agree with TRBD2. V trimming: 4 bases; J trimming: 9 bases; junction bases outside the gene matches: 6. Germline-derived CDR1 and CDR2 are ENHRY and SYGVKD. The CDR3 runs to 14 residues. The DNA for the CDR3 is TGTGCCATCAGTGTTGGGACTAGCGCCGGTGAGCAGTTCTTC. Translation: CAISVGTSAGEQFF.

This clone turned up a few times. The CDR3 reads CASSLRGSEAFF. The CDR3 region has the DNA TGTGCCAGCAGCTTGCGAGGGTCTGAAGCTTTCTTT. V and J are TRBV7-9 and TRBJ1-1; no clear D. The V gene's germline CDR1 is SEHNR and CDR2 FQNEAQ (reference sequence). Deletions cut 3 bases from V and 6 bases from J, with 8 bases between. The CDR3 length is 12 residues.

This chain connects TRBV10-1 to TRBJ2-7, with D maybe TRBD1 (6 bases). The CDR3 is made up of 13 amino acids. Trimming left V 4 bases short and J 7 bases short, with 14 bases between. Germline CDR1 reads WNHNN; CDR2 reads SYGVQD (reference sequence). The CDR3: CASSGQAATEQYF. CDR3 coding DNA: TGCGCCAGCAGTGGACAGGCGGCTACAGAGCAGTACTTC.

This clone was recorded only once. V and J are TRBV5-5 and TRBJ2-7; TRBD2 matches at 7 bases. V gave up 0 bases and J gave up 0 bases; unmatched junction bases: 3. The CDR3 sequence is 15 residues long. The germline V gene has CDR1 SGHKS and CDR2 YYEKEE (reference sequence). The CDR3 DNA is TGTGCCAGCAGCTTGGCCGGGGGGAGCTCCTACGAGCAGTACTTC. Translation gives CASSLAGGSSYEQYF.

The V call is TRBV18, the J call TRBJ1-2, with D tentatively TRBD1 (6 bases). The V end lost 2 bases, the J end lost 8 bases, and 15 bases lay between the germline ends. This CDR3 is built from 14 residues. Germline CDR1 is KGHSH and CDR2 is LQKENI. CDR3 sequence: CASSPGQRVVGYTF. Written as DNA, the CDR3 is TGTGCCAGCTCACCAGGACAGAGGGTAGTAGGCTACACCTTC. The whole variable domain, filled in from reference TRBV18 and TRBJ1-2, reads NAGVMQNPRHLVRRRGQEARLRCSPMKGHSHVYWYRQLPEEGLKFMVYLQKENIIDESGMPKERFSAEFPKEGPSILRIQQVVRGDSAAYFCASSPGQRVVGYTFGSGTRLTVV.

The chain couples TRBV29-1 to TRBJ1-1; D call uncertain. Trimming cost V 5 bases and J 2 bases, with 12 bases left between them. Germline V gives CDR1 SQVTM, CDR2 ANQGSEA. The length of the CDR3 is 13 residues. This chain's CDR3 is CSVLPNLNTEAFF. DNA of the CDR3: TGCAGCGTTCTCCCGAACCTAAACACTGAAGCTTTCTTT.

This clone has only one observation. The V call is TRBV5-4, the J call TRBJ2-7; 7 positions agree with TRBD1. This CDR3 comprises 16 residues. The germline V gene encodes CDR1 SGHNT and CDR2 YYREEE (reference sequence). The junction had 13 bases not matched to a gene; V was cut back by 3 bases and J by 4 bases. CDR3: CASSSHATDRSYEQYF. The CDR3 nucleotides are TGTGCCAGCAGCTCGCACGCAACGGACAGGTCGTACGAGCAGTACTTC.

The rearrangement joins TRBV2 to TRBJ2-1; no clear D gene. Germline CDR1 SNHLY, CDR2 FYNNEI. The CDR3 loop spans 17 amino acids. Trimming took off 4 bases at V and 1 base at J, with 17 bases between the two ends. The CDR3 DNA reads TGTGCCAGCAGTGGGTCCGGGTCCCCATCATCCTACAATGAGCAGTTCTTC. Its translation is CASSGSGSPSSYNEQFF.